Following are 20 T cell receptor beta chains from one sample sequenced in a study of T-cell memory formation after mild COVID-19 (dated by TCRdb to 2020 to 2023). The library was obtained by 5' RACE. TCRdb shows the sequencer as Illumina NovaSeq 6000. In-frame beta chains were kept once TCRdb had trimmed the public reads at Q25 with fastp and called clones with MiXCR. For every CDR3 protein sequence, its rows merge into one entry that carries the most common genes and DNA. In all, the sample holds some 600,000 distinct CDR3 sequences, and 17% of those were seen once. Jointly, the top ten make up 8.1% of the sample. Material: PBMCs or a T cell subset sorted from them (not recorded which). The receptors were sampled from an adult woman who had mild COVID-19 (a few samples of this study predate the infection). The sample titles of this study are shuffled in the database, so cell type and time point are left out; the donor was told from shared clones.

This clonotype was found a few times. The chain is built from TRBV7-2 and TRBJ2-7; 7 bases line up with TRBD1. There are 16 residues in the CDR3. CDR1 is SGHTA, CDR2 FQGNSA, per germline. V shed 3 bases and J 3 bases; nucleotides not matched to a gene: 11. CDR3: CASSFDRVDQGYEQYF. The CDR3 DNA follows: TGTGCCAGCAGCTTCGACAGGGTCGACCAAGGCTACGAGCAGTACTTC. Based on the CDR3 plus reference TRBV7-2 and TRBJ2-7, the full variable domain is GAGVSQSPSNKVTEKGKDVELRCDPISGHTALYWYRQSLGQGLEFLIYFQGNSAPDKSGLPSDRFSAERTGGSVSTLTIQRTQQEDSAVYLCASSFDRVDQGYEQYFGPGTRLTVT.

This rearrangement joins TRBV20-1 to TRBJ1-1, with 10 bases matching TRBD1. This CDR3 comprises 16 residues. The junction had 5 bases not matched to a gene; V was cut back by 0 bases and J by 1 base. CDR1 and CDR2 (germline): DFQATT, SNEGSKA (reference sequence). The CDR3 nucleotides are TGCAGTGCTAGAGATTGGACAGGGGGGACGAACACTGAAGCTTTCTTT. Protein: CSARDWTGGTNTEAFF.

This chain connects TRBV7-9 to TRBJ1-1; 9 bases fit TRBD1. This CDR3 is 16 amino acids long. Germline V lookup: CDR1 SEHNR, CDR2 FQNEAQ (reference sequence). V lost 5 bases and J lost 1; bases outside the gene matches: 8. In DNA, the CDR3 is TGTGCCAGCAGCCCGACAGGGGGACGCGAGAACACTGAAGCTTTCTTT. The encoded protein is CASSPTGGRENTEAFF.

This chain connects TRBV30 to TRBJ2-1, with 10 nucleotides matching TRBD2. V shed 4 bases, J shed 7 bases, and the junction held 1 base outside the gene matches. Germline V gives CDR1 GTSNPN, CDR2 SVGIG (reference sequence). This CDR3 contains 12 residues. Here the CDR3 reads CAWTSGSNEQFF. CDR3 bases: TGTGCCTGGACTAGCGGGAGTAATGAGCAGTTCTTC.

The chain joins TRBV7-6 to TRBJ2-3; D gene unclear. The CDR3 spans 14 residues. Trimming stripped 5 bases from V and 3 bases from J, with 12 bases between. The germline CDR1 and CDR2 sequences are SGHVS and FNYEAQ. CDR3 protein: CASSQAMRTDTQYF. DNA of the CDR3: TGTGCCAGCAGCCAAGCCATGAGGACAGATACGCAGTATTTT.

The V and J genes are TRBV20-1 and TRBJ2-7, with 7 nucleotides matching TRBD1. The CDR3 consists of 16 residues. The germline CDR1 and CDR2 sequences are DFQATT and SNEGSKA (reference sequence). V gave up 6 bases and J gave up 2 bases; unmatched junction bases: 16. CDR3 sequence: CSAHSPGGNSPYEQYF. The CDR3 coding sequence is TGCAGTGCCCATTCACCAGGGGGAAACAGCCCCTACGAGCAGTACTTC.

This clonotype was seen a few times. The chain recombines TRBV12-3 or TRBV12-4 with TRBJ1-1; D is possibly TRBD1 (6 bases). Trimming cost V 3 bases and J 2 bases, with 13 bases left between them. CDR3 size: 15 residues. The CDR3 protein is CASSFFPRGNTEAFF. The DNA of the CDR3 is TGTGCCAGCAGTTTTTTCCCCAGGGGAAACACTGAAGCTTTCTTT.

This sequence joins TRBV7-9 and TRBJ1-2; 9 nucleotides align to TRBD1. V lost 5 bases, J lost 6 bases, and 10 bases stayed unmatched. The CDR3 is made up of 15 amino acids. From germline, CDR1 is SEHNR and CDR2 FQNEAQ (reference sequence). The CDR3 region has the DNA TGTGCCAGCAGCCCCGGGGACAGGGCCAACGATGGCTACACCTTC. The encoded protein is CASSPGDRANDGYTF.

This clonotype was detected only a few times. The chain has TRBV4-3 and TRBJ1-4, with no clear D. The CDR3 contains 16 residues. V was shortened by 5 bases and J by 2 bases, with 15 bases between the two germline ends. Germline values: CDR1 LGHNA, CDR2 YSLEER. The CDR3 reads CASSFEISGTNEKLFF. The CDR3 DNA is TGCGCCAGCAGCTTCGAAATCAGTGGGACTAATGAAAAACTGTTTTTT.

This clonotype was seen only a few times. The V call is TRBV14, the J call TRBJ2-7, with TRBD1 identical over 7 bases. The CDR3 is 13 residues long. Losses at the gene ends were 0 bases for V and 7 bases for J; bases not matched to a gene: 3. Per the germline V gene, CDR1 is SGHDN and CDR2 is FVKESK. In DNA form, the CDR3 reads TGTGCCAGCAGCCAAGATGCCAGGGGGGAGCAGTACTTC. Translation: CASSQDARGEQYF.

This clonotype was observed a few times. V gene TRBV6-5 combines with J gene TRBJ1-2, with D perhaps TRBD1 (5 bases). This CDR3 contains 14 residues. Germline lookup yields CDR1 MNHEY and CDR2 SVGAGI. Trimming removed 6 bases at V and 6 bases at J, with 17 bases between. The CDR3 nucleotides read TGTGCCAGCAGCAACGGGGGGAGGAAGGATGGCTACACCTTC. Translating gives CASSNGGRKDGYTF.

This clonotype was picked up a small number of times. The J gene is TRBJ1-1, the V gene TRBV7-9; D unclear. V was pared by 4 bases and J by 1 base, with 13 bases between. Germline-derived CDR1 and CDR2 are SEHNR and FQNEAQ (reference sequence). CDR3 size: 15 residues. CDR3: CASSSTPDGNTEAFF. The CDR3 bases are TGTGCCAGCAGCTCAACCCCGGACGGGAACACTGAAGCTTTCTTT.

The sample holds many counts of this clonotype. An end of the junction differs from the germline gene, which may be a read error. J is TRBJ2-5 and V is TRBV7-2, with a possible D match to TRBD2 (6 bases). Germline loops: CDR1 SGHTA, CDR2 FQGNSA. This CDR3 is 14 amino acids long. CDR3 region: CASSLGGAQETQYF. The CDR3 DNA sequence: TGCGCCAGCAGCTTGGGGGGTGCTCAAGAGACCCAGTACTTC. The full variable domain, its missing parts supplied by reference TRBV7-2 and TRBJ2-5, is GAGVSQSPSNKVTEKGKDVELRCDPISGHTALYWYRQSLGQGLEFLIYFQGNSAPDKSGLPSDRFSAERTGGSVSTLTIQRTQQEDSAVYLCASSLGGAQETQYFGPGTRLLVL.

This clonotype was observed a few times. This chain connects TRBV9 to TRBJ2-3; D ambiguous. V was cut by 0 bases and J by 5 bases, with 16 bases left in between. Germline CDR1 and CDR2: SGDLS and YYNGEE. The CDR3 has 16 residues. CDR3 residues: CASSVEGSPSLDTQYF. CDR3 sequence (DNA): TGTGCCAGCAGCGTAGAGGGTAGCCCATCATTAGATACGCAGTATTTT. Full variable domain (outside the CDR3, taken from reference TRBV9 and TRBJ2-3): DSGVTQTPKHLITATGQRVTLRCSPRSGDLSVYWYQQSLDQGLQFLIQYYNGEERAKGNILERFSAQQFPDLHSELNLSSLELGDSALYFCASSVEGSPSLDTQYFGPGTRLTVL.

The V gene is TRBV15, the J gene TRBJ1-2; D gene unclear. Germline V gene data show CDR1 as LNHNV and CDR2 as YYDKDF (reference sequence). This CDR3 contains 12 residues. Trimming left V 0 bases short and J 8 bases short, with 7 bases between. DNA for the CDR3: TGTGCCACCAGCAGAGATCATCGGGGCTACACCTTC. This codes for CATSRDHRGYTF.

A few counts support this clonotype. This chain links TRBV5-1 with TRBJ2-1; 12 bases map to TRBD2. After removal of 2 bases from V and 0 bases from J, the junction contained 6 bases not matched to a gene. Germline loops: CDR1 SGHRS, CDR2 YFSETQ. CDR3 length: 18 amino acids. CDR3 DNA: TGCGCCAGCAGCTTTACTAGCGGGGGGCTCCACTCCTACAATGAGCAGTTCTTC. Its translation: CASSFTSGGLHSYNEQFF.

This clonotype was counted ten times or more. V and J are TRBV7-9 and TRBJ1-2; 9 bases map to TRBD1. Trimming at V came to 7 bases and at J to 4 bases, leaving 13 bases not matched to a gene. The CDR3 sequence is 16 residues long. Germline V gene lookup returns CDR1 SEHNR and CDR2 FQNEAQ (reference sequence). The CDR3 DNA reads as TGTGCCAGCATCACCGGGACAGGGTTCCTACCCTATGGCTACACCTTC. Translation gives CASITGTGFLPYGYTF.

This clonotype was found a few times. V is TRBV24-1 and J is TRBJ1-5; D ambiguous. The CDR3 covers 14 residues. The V gene's germline CDR1 is KGHDR and CDR2 SFDVKD. V was clipped by 5 bases and J by 3 bases, with 10 bases between them. The CDR3 bases are TGTGCCACCAGTGCCGGACGGTACAATCAGCCCCAGCATTTT. It specifies CATSAGRYNQPQHF.

The gene calls are TRBV2 and TRBJ2-7; 9 bases are a match to TRBD1. The length of the CDR3 is 15 residues. With V trimmed by 7 bases and J by 3 bases, 10 bases remained unmatched. Germline V gives CDR1 SNHLY, CDR2 FYNNEI. The CDR3 nucleotides are TGTGCCAGCAACATGGACAGGGGTTCGAGCTACGAGCAGTACTTC. This codes for CASNMDRGSSYEQYF.

V is TRBV6-5 and J is TRBJ1-6, with 11 nucleotides matching TRBD1. The CDR3 totals 18 residues. From germline, CDR1 is MNHEY and CDR2 SVGAGI. Losses at the gene ends were 2 bases for V and 10 bases for J; bases not matched to a gene: 13. The CDR3 DNA is TGTGCCAGCAGTTACGATGGACAGGGGGCAGGCAATTGGTCACCCCTCCACTTT. It yields the protein CASSYDGQGAGNWSPLHF.